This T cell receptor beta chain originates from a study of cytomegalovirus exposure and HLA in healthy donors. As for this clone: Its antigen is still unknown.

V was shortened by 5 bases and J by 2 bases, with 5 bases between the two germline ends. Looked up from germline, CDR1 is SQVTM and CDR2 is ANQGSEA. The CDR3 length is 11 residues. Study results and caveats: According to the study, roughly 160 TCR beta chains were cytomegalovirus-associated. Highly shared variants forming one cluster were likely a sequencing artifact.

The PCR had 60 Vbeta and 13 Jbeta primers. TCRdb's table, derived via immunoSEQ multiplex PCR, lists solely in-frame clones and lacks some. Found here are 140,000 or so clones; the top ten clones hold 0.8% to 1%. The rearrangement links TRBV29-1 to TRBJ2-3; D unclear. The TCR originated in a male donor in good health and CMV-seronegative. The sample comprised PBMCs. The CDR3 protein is CSVSLTDTQYF. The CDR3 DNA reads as TGCAGCGTTTCCCTCACAGATACGCAGTATTTT.